These 9 T cell receptor beta chains came from one sample sequenced in a study of cytomegalovirus exposure and HLA in healthy donors. The PCR ran on 60 Vbeta and 13 Jbeta primers. The table came from immunoSEQ multiplex PCR; TCRdb's copy has only in-frame clones and leaves some out. This sample has 200,000 to 250,000 clones, with around 89% found just once. The source material was PBMCs. These TCRs come from a woman aged 18-29 years in good health and CMV-seronegative.

This chain uses TRBV6-1 with TRBJ2-2; D ambiguous. This CDR3 is built from 14 residues. In germline, CDR1 is MNHNS, CDR2 SASEGT. V was clipped by 6 bases and J by 3 bases, with 11 bases between them. CDR3 coding DNA: TGTGCCAGCAGCGCTGCCTATTACACCGGGGAGCTGTTTTTT. Residues: CASSAAYYTGELFF.

The CDR3 sequence is CASSSSGGSYNEQFF. CDR3 nucleotides: TGCGCCAGCAGCTCCAGCGGGGGCTCCTACAATGAGCAGTTCTTC. The rearrangement links TRBV5-1 to TRBJ2-1; 8 nucleotides line up with TRBD2. The CDR3 runs to 15 residues. The germline V gene has CDR1 SGHRS and CDR2 YFSETQ. J gave up 0 bases and V 3 bases, and 2 bases lay outside the gene matches.

The chain carries TRBV7-9 and TRBJ2-7, with TRBD1 as a possible D gene (6 bases). Trimming cost V 0 bases and J 0 bases, with 9 bases left between them. Looked up from germline, CDR1 is SEHNR and CDR2 is FQNEAQ (reference sequence). This CDR3 spans 15 amino acids. CDR3 sequence (DNA): TGTGCCAGCAGCTTAGCACAGGGTAACTCCTACGAGCAGTACTTC. Its protein is CASSLAQGNSYEQYF.

The V gene is TRBV7-2, the J gene TRBJ2-4; 16 bases are a match to TRBD2. In germline, CDR1 is SGHTA, CDR2 FQGNSA. With V trimmed by 1 base and J by 8 bases, 5 bases remained unmatched. The CDR3 covers 17 residues. In nucleotides, the CDR3 is TGTGCCAGCAGCTTAGTAGGGGGACTAGCGGGAGGGGACATTCAGTACTTC. It codes for CASSLVGGLAGGDIQYF.

The chain uses TRBV7-9 and TRBJ2-5; 7 positions match TRBD2. The CDR3 is 17 residues long. V lost 2 bases, J lost 2 bases, and 11 bases stayed unmatched. Germline CDR1 is SEHNR and CDR2 is FQNEAQ (reference sequence). The CDR3 DNA reads TGTGCCAGCAGCTTAATTTCGAGGGAGGGAGATCAAGAGACCCAGTACTTC. Protein product: CASSLISREGDQETQYF.

J is TRBJ2-6 and V is TRBV19, with 8 bases aligning to TRBD1. Trimming removed 8 bases from V and 0 bases from J; junction bases left unmatched: 6. CDR1 is LNHDA and CDR2 is SQIVND in the germline V gene (reference sequence). This CDR3 region has 16 residues. CDR3 sequence: CASDRGSPSGANVLTF. The CDR3 DNA is TGTGCCAGTGACAGGGGCTCCCCCTCTGGGGCCAACGTCCTGACTTTC.

The chain joins TRBV5-6 to TRBJ2-7; 9 positions match TRBD1. Per germline, CDR1 SGHDT and CDR2 YYEEEE. The J segment lost 2 bases and the V segment lost 3 bases, leaving 3 bases of the junction unmatched. This CDR3 is 14 amino acids long. CDR3 bases: TGTGCCAGCAGCTGGGACAGGGACACCTACGAGCAGTACTTC. Amino acids: CASSWDRDTYEQYF.

The V gene is TRBV6-1, the J gene TRBJ1-6; D unclear. The CDR3 has 15 amino acids. Per the germline V gene, CDR1 is MNHNS and CDR2 is SASEGT. V lost 2 bases to trimming and J lost 6 bases, with 11 bases between them. CDR3 nucleotide sequence: TGTGCCAGCAGTGAATTAGCGGGGTTTAATTCACCCCTCCACTTT. Encoded protein: CASSELAGFNSPLHF.

The chain employs TRBV19 and TRBJ2-7; D gene ambiguous. The V end was cut by 5 bases, the J end by 7 bases, with 18 bases between. Germline-derived CDR1 and CDR2 are LNHDA and SQIVND (reference sequence). The CDR3 consists of 14 residues. CDR3 loop: CASSPRSPITEQYF. CDR3 in DNA: TGTGCCAGTAGTCCCAGGTCCCCGATTACGGAGCAGTACTTC.